Listed below are T cell receptor beta chains from one sample, sequenced in a study of cytomegalovirus exposure and HLA in healthy donors. Here immunoSEQ multiplex PCR was the method, and the copy in TCRdb shows in-frame clones only, minus some. The sample records roughly 150,000 clones, roughly 85% being singletons. The sequenced sample consisted of PBMCs. Source of these receptors: a woman aged 18-35 years in good health and CMV-seronegative. Each CDR3 is given with its conserved first and last residue. D genes are given only for firm matches. The listing skips clone size in some rows; elsewhere it reads once, few, many or a size class.

v_call	j_call	d_call	clone_size	cdr3_length	cdr3_nt	cdr3_aa
TRBV7-9	TRBJ2-1	NA	NA	18	TGTTCCAGCAGCTTAGTCGCGGGTAGGTTTAGGGCCTACAATGAGCAGTTCTTC	CSSSLVAGRFRAYNEQFF
TRBV5-4	TRBJ1-2	TRBD1	few	13	TGTGCCAGCAGCCTAGGGACAGGGTATGGCTACACCTTC	CASSLGTGYGYTF
TRBV6-5	TRBJ2-7	NA	NA	14	TGTGCCAGCAGAAGACACCGGGGGACCTACGAGCAGTACTTC	CASRRHRGTYEQYF
TRBV5-5	TRBJ2-5	TRBD1	NA	15	TGTGCCAGCAGCCCGGGACAGGCGGCCAGCGAGACCCAGTACTTC	CASSPGQAASETQYF
TRBV6-5	TRBJ1-2	TRBD1	NA	16	TGTGCCAGCAGTTATATCTCGGGACAGGCTAACTATGGCTACACCTTC	CASSYISGQANYGYTF
TRBV18	TRBJ1-5	NA	NA	13	TGTGCCAGCTCACCAGAGCAGGGACAGCCCCAGCATTTT	CASSPEQGQPQHF
TRBV9	TRBJ2-7	TRBD1	NA	15	TGTGCCAGCAGCCCACACTGGACAGGGGCCTACGAGCAGTACTTC	CASSPHWTGAYEQYF
TRBV15	TRBJ1-5	NA	NA	15	TGTGCCACCAGCAGAGTGGAGGGGAAGGTTCAGCCCCAGCATTTT	CATSRVEGKVQPQHF
TRBV30	TRBJ1-1	TRBD1	NA	14	TGTGCCTGGAGCTGGACAGGGAGGAGTTTTGAAGCTTTCTTT	CAWSWTGRSFEAFF
TRBV10-2	TRBJ1-2	NA	NA	13	TGCGCCAGCAGTGAGGGGCAGGGTCGCGGCTACACCTTC	CASSEGQGRGYTF
TRBV18	TRBJ2-7	NA	NA	16	TGTGCCAGCTCACCACTGCCCGGGTCCAGCTCCTACGAGCAGTACTTC	CASSPLPGSSSYEQYF
TRBV7-2	TRBJ1-1	TRBD1	NA	13	TGTGCCAGCAGCAGGACAGGGGGTACTGAAGCTTTCTTT	CASSRTGGTEAFF
TRBV5-4	TRBJ2-3	NA	NA	15	TGTGCCAGCAGCGTTGGGCCTAGCGGCACAGATACGCAGTATTTT	CASSVGPSGTDTQYF
TRBV28	TRBJ2-2	NA	NA	16	TGTGCCAGCAGTATCGGCGTAGGTTCCGGGGTCGGGGAGCTGTTTTTT	CASSIGVGSGVGELFF
TRBV19	TRBJ2-5	TRBD2	NA	15	TGTGCCAGTAGTATAGGTCTAGCGGGAGGAGAGACCCAGTACTTC	CASSIGLAGGETQYF
TRBV4-3	TRBJ2-7	TRBD2	NA	17	TGCGCCAGCAGCCAACCCAGGACTAGCGGGAGTTCCTACGAGCAGTACTTC	CASSQPRTSGSSYEQYF
TRBV28	TRBJ2-3	NA	NA	15	TGTGCCAGCACCCAGAGGGGGTGGAGGACAGATACGCAGTATTTT	CASTQRGWRTDTQYF
TRBV29-1	TRBJ1-1	NA	few	14	TGCAGCGTGATAGACAGGCGAGGGAACACTGAAGCTTTCTTT	CSVIDRRGNTEAFF
TRBV7-9	TRBJ1-2	NA	few	14	TGTGCCAGCAGCTTCCAAGGGGCAGAGAGGACGCACACCTTC	CASSFQGAERTHTF
TRBV7-2	TRBJ1-1	NA	NA	17	TGTGCCAGCAGCCGACATCCGGGACACGCAGGGGCTGGTGAAGCTTTCTTT	CASSRHPGHAGAGEAFF
TRBV7-6	TRBJ2-1	NA	NA	13	TGTGCCAGCAGCTTACGCAGGATCAATGAGCAGTTCTTC	CASSLRRINEQFF
TRBV6-5	TRBJ2-1	TRBD2	NA	15	TGTGCCAGCAGCGAGACCGGGACTACCTACAATGAGCAGTTCTTC	CASSETGTTYNEQFF
TRBV28	TRBJ2-7	NA	NA	17	TGTGCCAGCAGCCCCTTGCGGTTTCCGACAGACCTCTACGAGCAGTACTTC	CASSPLRFPTDLYEQYF
TRBV19	TRBJ1-3	TRBD1	NA	15	TGTGCCAGTACCATGAACAGGGGCTCTGGAAACACCATATATTTT	CASTMNRGSGNTIYF
TRBV7-6	TRBJ1-3	TRBD1	NA	16	TGTGCCAGCAGCTTCCACTCGACAGGGGGTGGAAACACCATATATTTT	CASSFHSTGGGNTIYF
TRBV6-1	TRBJ1-2	NA	NA	17	TGTGCCAGCAGTGCCAGCCACCTCGCGGGCGCAGAATATGGCTACACCTTC	CASSASHLAGAEYGYTF
TRBV28	TRBJ2-4	NA	NA	18	TGTGCCAGCGGTTTGGAAGCGGGCGCGGCATTAGCCAAAAACATTCAGTACTTC	CASGLEAGAALAKNIQYF
TRBV5-4	TRBJ1-2	TRBD1	NA	16	TGTGCCAGCAGCCCCGGGACAGGGGGCCTGAACTATGGCTACACCTTC	CASSPGTGGLNYGYTF
TRBV2	TRBJ1-1	NA	NA	12	TGTGCCAGCACCAGGGAGGGGACTGAAGCTTTCTTT	CASTREGTEAFF
TRBV5-8	TRBJ2-3	TRBD1	NA	15	TGTGCCAGCAGTCCGGGACAGGGGCTTCCGGATACGCAGTATTTT	CASSPGQGLPDTQYF
TRBV27	TRBJ2-1	TRBD2	once	15	TGTGCCAGCAGTCCGACTAGCGGGGGGCGGAATGAGCAGTTCTTC	CASSPTSGGRNEQFF
TRBV29-1	TRBJ2-3	TRBD1	NA	14	TGCAGCGCGGGGCAGGGACAGGGCACAGATACGCAGTATTTT	CSAGQGQGTDTQYF
TRBV6-5	TRBJ2-2	NA	NA	15	TGTGCCAGCAGTTACAGGGGGTCGGACACCGGGGAGCTGTTTTTT	CASSYRGSDTGELFF
TRBV29-1	TRBJ2-1	TRBD2	NA	15	TGCAGCGCCTCCGGGACTAGCGGGGGGTACAATGAGCAGTTCTTC	CSASGTSGGYNEQFF
TRBV9	TRBJ1-6	TRBD1	NA	17	TGTGCCAGCAGCGTAGCTCGGGCAGGGGGCTCGAATTCACCCCTCCACTTT	CASSVARAGGSNSPLHF
TRBV2	TRBJ1-4	NA	NA	16	TGTGCCAGCAGTGGAGACAGCCTATTAACTAATGAAAAACTGTTTTTT	CASSGDSLLTNEKLFF
TRBV19	TRBJ2-1	TRBD2	once	14	TGTGCCAGTGGGAAAAGCGGGAGAATAGATGAGCAGTTCTTC	CASGKSGRIDEQFF
TRBV28	TRBJ1-1	NA	NA	14	TGTGCCAGCAACGGGCAGGGTCGGAACACTGAAGCTTTCTTT	CASNGQGRNTEAFF
TRBV5-8	TRBJ1-2	NA	NA	14	TGTGCCAGCAGCCTATTACAGGGATCACCTGGCTACACCTTC	CASSLLQGSPGYTF
TRBV21-1	TRBJ2-1	NA	NA	18	TGTGCCAGCAGCCCACTATACCCCGGGACAGGATCCGACAATGAGCAGTTCTTC	CASSPLYPGTGSDNEQFF
TRBV7-6	TRBJ2-1	TRBD2	NA	16	TGTGCCAGCAGCCCAGGGACTAGCGGGGGGCTCAATGGGCAGTTCTTC	CASSPGTSGGLNGQFF
TRBV4-1	TRBJ1-4	NA	NA	15	TGCGCCAGCAGCCAGAGGGCTATGGTTAATGAAAAACTGTTTTTT	CASSQRAMVNEKLFF
TRBV18	TRBJ2-7	NA	NA	13	TGTGCCAGCTCACCACAACCAGGGGCCGAGCAGTACTTC	CASSPQPGAEQYF
TRBV6-1	TRBJ1-2	NA	NA	13	TGTGCCAGCAGTCCGGGGGACGGCTATGGCTACACCTTC	CASSPGDGYGYTF
TRBV18	TRBJ1-1	TRBD1	NA	16	TGTGCCAGCTCACCTCCCGGGACAGGGGGGAACACTGAAGCTTTCTTT	CASSPPGTGGNTEAFF
TRBV5-1	TRBJ2-7	NA	NA	16	TGCGCCAGCAGGGGCCTTAGTACTTCGGGAAGTTTGGAGCAGTACTTC	CASRGLSTSGSLEQYF
TRBV7-9	TRBJ2-3	TRBD2	NA	17	TGTGCCAGCAGCTTAGGGGGACTAGCGGGAGGCGCAGATACGCAGTATTTT	CASSLGGLAGGADTQYF
TRBV27	TRBJ2-7	TRBD1	NA	15	TGTGCCAGCAGTCGAGCCGGGACAGGTGCCTACGAGCAGTACTTC	CASSRAGTGAYEQYF
TRBV5-1	TRBJ1-3	NA	NA	16	TGCGCCAGCAGCTTGGCCGGCGAGGCAGGGGGAAACACCATATATTTT	CASSLAGEAGGNTIYF
TRBV5-8	TRBJ1-2	NA	NA	15	TGTGCCAGCAACGAGATGGGAGGGCAGTACTATGGCTACACCTTC	CASNEMGGQYYGYTF